The rows below give T cell receptor beta chains drawn from one sample of a study of regulatory T cells in long-lasting Graves disease. TCRdb recomputed calls from the multiplex PCR reads with MiXCR, one row per CDR3 protein. The table shows approximately 540,000 distinct CDR3 sequences, with about 11% occurring only once. This sample also belongs to another study, concerning T cells in Graves' hyperthyroidism and ophthalmopathy.

The specimen comprised peripheral blood mononuclear cells (PBMCs), sampled at new diagnosis, from a patient treated with antithyroid drugs. Receptors originate from a woman under 40 with Graves disease. CDR3s leave out the opening cysteine and the closing phenylalanine or tryptophan. Not every row has a clone size; where given, it reads once, few, many or a size class.

v_call	j_call	cdr3_length	clone_size	cdr3_aa
TRBV18	TRBJ1-1	11	-	ASSPAINTEAF
TRBV2	TRBJ1-2	12	-	ASSGTMGDRALA
TRBV4-1	TRBJ2-7	13	few	ASSHGAERGYEQY
TRBV6-2/TRBV6-3	TRBJ2-7	11	many	ASSYRPMGEQY
TRBV19	TRBJ1-3	12	few	ASRDRAHGNTIY
TRBV19	TRBJ2-1	14	many	ASSIGGIGSYNEQF
TRBV10-3	TRBJ2-1	11	many	AIDRTGNNEQF
TRBV7-9	TRBJ2-7	15	-	ASSGRGGKEISYEQY
TRBV15	TRBJ2-7	10	few	AVQESPYEQY
TRBV6-1	TRBJ1-4	13	few	ASSPTTGLSEKLF
TRBV20-1	TRBJ2-2	12	many	SVYGGMNTGELF
TRBV6-1	TRBJ2-1	14	-	ASSVRTSGAYNEQF
TRBV24-1	TRBJ2-7	10	many	ATSGAGDEQY
TRBV6-2/TRBV6-3	TRBJ1-5	13	-	ASSRGGGNNQPQH
TRBV7-3	TRBJ2-5	18	many	ASSLTGRVMTAGHQETQY
TRBV7-2	TRBJ2-7	15	many	ASSSRGGTSGSYEQY
TRBV5-1	TRBJ1-5	11	few	ASSEGVNQPQH
TRBV28	TRBJ2-7	12	many	ASSLPGTGDEQY
TRBV6-5	TRBJ1-6	9	few	ASSSVSPLH
TRBV18	TRBJ1-1	11	many	ASSPQGITEAF
TRBV2	TRBJ1-3	10	many	ASIDIRNTIY
TRBV11-2	TRBJ2-7	11	many	ASSLGSSYEQY
TRBV3-1	TRBJ1-1	12	few	ASSRQGGGTEAF
TRBV5-6	TRBJ2-4	13	few	ASSIKELAKNIQY
TRBV6-1	TRBJ1-2	11	few	ATLPGRNYGYT
TRBV2	TRBJ1-2	12	many	ATPGQGGNYGYT
TRBV6-5	TRBJ2-7	12	-	GSSPLAGAGEQY
TRBV4-1	TRBJ1-6	13	many	ASSQDPPGNSPLH
TRBV18	TRBJ2-1	13	many	ASSPDRGWVNEQF
TRBV2	TRBJ1-1	12	many	ASIVRREGTEAF
TRBV5-6	TRBJ2-7	15	-	ASSYGTSGTERLEQY
TRBV12-3/TRBV12-4	TRBJ1-5	13	many	ASRIGLNGNQPQH
TRBV6-1	TRBJ1-5	12	many	ASSLPGTNQPQH
TRBV28	TRBJ2-1	13	many	ASRIGRLARDEQF
TRBV20-1	TRBJ2-7	12	many	SAGPPGTPYEQY